The 20 T cell receptor beta chains listed next were all sequenced from one sample in a study of T cell repertoires in ileal Crohn's disease. Clones were read by immunoSEQ multiplex PCR, and TCRdb kept only the in-frame ones, dropping some. Of 3,000 to 4,500 clones listed, approximately 70% are singletons. Sequenced material: ileal tissue. The source is an adult with Crohn's disease.

The rearrangement joins TRBV30 to TRBJ1-2; 7 positions match TRBD1. Germline CDR1 is GTSNPN and CDR2 is SVGIG (reference sequence). The J segment lost 5 bases and the V segment lost 4 bases, leaving 13 bases of the junction unmatched. The CDR3 consists of 15 residues. CDR3 sequence: CAWIDRVHQGYGYTF. As DNA, the CDR3 is TGTGCCTGGATCGACAGGGTTCATCAGGGGTATGGCTACACCTTC. Full variable domain (rest looked up from reference TRBV30 and TRBJ1-2): SQTIHQWPATLVQPVGSPLSLECTVEGTSNPNLYWYRQAAGRGLQLLFYSVGIGQISSEVPQNLSASRPQDRQFILSSKKLLLSDSGFYLCAWIDRVHQGYGYTFGSGTRLTVV.

The rearrangement joins TRBV5-1 to TRBJ1-2; a weak D match, TRBD1 (6 bases). Germline V lookup: CDR1 SGHRS, CDR2 YFSETQ. The CDR3 has 16 amino acids. The V end was cut by 3 bases, the J end by 1 base, with 16 bases between. The CDR3 sequence is CASSSQTGQFNYGYTF. CDR3 bases: TGCGCCAGCAGCTCCCAAACCGGACAGTTTAACTATGGCTACACCTTC.

Points on this clone: One end of the junction fails to match germline, which may point to a read error. The chain carries TRBV5-1 and TRBJ2-2; TRBD2 matches at 7 bases. The CDR3 consists of 15 residues. Per germline, CDR1 SGHRS and CDR2 YFSETQ. The CDR3: CASSPSTSDTGELFF. The CDR3 DNA reads as TGTGCCAGCAGCCCCTCCACTAGCGACACCGGGGAGCTGTTTTTT.

The sample holds one count of this clone. V and J are TRBV6-1 and TRBJ2-7, with D possibly being TRBD1 (6 bases). The CDR3 covers 13 residues. Trimming left V 4 bases short and J 4 bases short, with 11 bases between. Germline V gives CDR1 MNHNS, CDR2 SASEGT. CDR3 sequence reads: CASSVPQGYEQYF. The CDR3 nucleotides are TGTGCCAGCAGTGTCCCACAGGGTTACGAGCAGTACTTC.

The rearrangement links TRBV19 to TRBJ2-5, with D uncertain. The CDR3 spans 14 residues. Trimming stripped 3 bases from V and 1 base from J, with 9 bases between. Germline V gives CDR1 LNHDA, CDR2 SQIVND (reference sequence). The CDR3 nucleotides are TGTGCCAGTAGTATCGCAGGCCTCCAAGAGACCCAGTACTTC. Its protein product is CASSIAGLQETQYF.

This chain joins TRBV19 and TRBJ1-4, with 7 nucleotides matching TRBD1. Trimming took 3 bases from V and 0 from J; bases not matched to a gene: 4. The CDR3 totals 16 residues. From germline, CDR1 is LNHDA and CDR2 SQIVND (reference sequence). CDR3 sequence (DNA): TGTGCCAGTAGTATCGACAGGGTGGCAACTAATGAAAAACTGTTTTTT. This translates into CASSIDRVATNEKLFF.

This clone appeared once. CDR3 residues: CASSSLYDRLNTEAFF. The CDR3 nucleotides read TGCGCCAGCAGCTCCTTATACGACAGATTGAACACTGAAGCTTTCTTT. The chain carries TRBV5-1 and TRBJ1-1; weak D call: TRBD1 (5 bases). Between the trimmed V and J ends, which lost 3 bases and 0 bases, there was a span of 15 bases. CDR3 length: 16 residues. Per the germline V gene, CDR1 is SGHRS and CDR2 is YFSETQ.

V usage is TRBV7-2 and J usage is TRBJ2-7; D may be TRBD2 (6 bases). Trimming left V 5 bases short and J 5 bases short, with 13 bases between. This CDR3 is built from 13 residues. CDR1 is SGHTA, CDR2 FQGNSA, per germline. The CDR3 reads CASSRDSPNEQYF. In DNA, the CDR3 is TGTGCCAGCAGCCGGGACTCACCCAACGAGCAGTACTTC.

The genes are TRBV4-3 and TRBJ1-5, with 8 bases aligning to TRBD1. The V segment lost 4 bases and the J segment 4 bases; nucleotides outside the gene matches: 6. CDR3 length equals 15 residues. CDR1 LGHNA and CDR2 YSLEER come from the germline V gene. In DNA, the CDR3 is TGCGCCAGCAGCCTCCGACAGGGGTCTAATCAGCCCCAGCATTTT. This sequence encodes CASSLRQGSNQPQHF.

Note on this clone: One end of the junction fails to match germline, which may point to a read error. The chain carries TRBV5-1 and TRBJ2-2; 11 bases are shared with TRBD2. CDR3 length: 14 residues. The germline CDR1 and CDR2 sequences are SGHRS and YFSETQ. CDR3 in amino acids: CASSMTSGNWELFF. DNA of the CDR3: TGTGCCAGCAGCATGACTAGCGGGAACTGGGAGCTGTTTTTT.

CDR3 protein: CAISPARETEAFF. As DNA, the CDR3 is TGTGCCATCAGCCCCGCCCGCGAGACTGAAGCTTTCTTT. This chain connects TRBV10-3 to TRBJ1-1, with D hard to call. The length of the CDR3 is 13 residues. The germline V gene has CDR1 ENHRY and CDR2 SYGVKD. V lost 6 bases to trimming and J lost 5 bases, with 13 bases between them.

This chain links TRBV9 with TRBJ1-6, with a weak D call TRBD1 (5 bases). V dropped 1 base and J dropped 9 bases, with 11 bases sitting between them. The CDR3 is 14 amino acids. From germline, CDR1 is SGDLS and CDR2 YYNGEE. The CDR3 coding sequence is TGTGCCAGCAGCGTAAAGGGGTCGGGTTCACCCCTCCACTTT. This codes for CASSVKGSGSPLHF.

This clone was found a few times. This chain links TRBV5-6 with TRBJ2-5, with 7 bases matching TRBD2. The V gene's germline CDR1 is SGHDT and CDR2 YYEEEE. V shed 4 bases, J shed 2 bases, and the junction held 5 bases outside the gene matches. The length of the CDR3 is 14 residues. The CDR3 DNA sequence: TGTGCCAGCAGCCTGTATAGCGGGCAAGAGACCCAGTACTTC. Protein product: CASSLYSGQETQYF.

V gene TRBV6-4 combines with J gene TRBJ2-2; D possibly corresponds to TRBD2 (6 bases). The CDR3 extends over 15 amino acids. Trimming took 4 bases from V and 4 from J, leaving 13 bases between them. CDR1 and CDR2 from the germline V gene are MRHNA and SNTAGT. The CDR3 sequence is CASSALPGVTGELFF. Here the CDR3 DNA reads TGTGCCAGCAGTGCCCTCCCGGGAGTCACCGGGGAGCTGTTTTTT.

The rearrangement joins TRBV5-6 to TRBJ1-1; TRBD1 matches at 7 bases. In germline, CDR1 is SGHDT, CDR2 YYEEEE. The CDR3 runs to 15 residues. The trim removed 4 bases at V and 4 bases at J, leaving 10 bases unmatched. Here the CDR3 reads CASSPTGQVPTEAFF. Written as DNA, the CDR3 is TGTGCCAGCAGCCCCACCGGACAGGTACCCACTGAAGCTTTCTTT.

The rearrangement joins TRBV19 to TRBJ1-2; possible D gene TRBD1, 6 bases. Germline lookup yields CDR1 LNHDA and CDR2 SQIVND (reference sequence). The CDR3 totals 14 residues. Trimming took off 3 bases at V and 4 bases at J, with 12 bases between the two ends. CDR3 nucleotides: TGTGCCAGTAGTATCCGACAGGCCCTCTATGGCTACACCTTC. This sequence encodes CASSIRQALYGYTF.

The chain carries TRBV29-1 and TRBJ2-3; weak D call: TRBD2 (5 bases). The germline CDR1 and CDR2 sequences are SQVTM and ANQGSEA. The CDR3 spans 13 residues. V shed 4 bases and J shed 1 base, with 9 bases lying between them. The CDR3 reads CSVADGGTDTQYF. The CDR3, as DNA: TGCAGCGTTGCGGACGGGGGCACAGATACGCAGTATTTT.

CDR3 bases: TGTGCCAGCAGTTTAGGGACAGGAATCGGAACTAATGAAAAACTGTTTTTT. Translating gives CASSLGTGIGTNEKLFF. J is TRBJ1-4 and V is TRBV28; 8 bases are shared with TRBD1. Germline CDR1 reads MDHEN; CDR2 reads SYDVKM. CDR3 length equals 17 residues. J lost 1 base, V lost 2 bases, and 6 bases had no gene match. Based on the CDR3 plus reference TRBV28 and TRBJ1-4, the full variable domain is DVKVTQSSRYLVKRTGEKVFLECVQDMDHENMFWYRQDPGLGLRLIYFSYDVKMKEKGDIPEGYSVSREKKERFSLILESASTNQTSMYLCASSLGTGIGTNEKLFFGSGTQLSVL.

The rearrangement joins TRBV18 to TRBJ2-3; maybe TRBD2 (5 bases). Germline assignment: CDR1 KGHSH and CDR2 LQKENI. The CDR3 spans 13 residues. Deletions cut 2 bases from V and 5 bases from J, with 8 bases between. The CDR3 nucleotides read TGTGCCAGCTCACCATCTGAGGGAGATACGCAGTATTTT. It translates to CASSPSEGDTQYF.

The chain links TRBV5-4 to TRBJ2-7; TRBD1 matches at 10 bases. J lost 6 bases, V lost 0 bases, and 9 bases had no gene match. There are 16 residues in the CDR3. Looked up from germline, CDR1 is SGHNT and CDR2 is YYREEE (reference sequence). The CDR3 loop reads CASSLGVGTGVGEQYV. The DNA of the CDR3 is TGTGCCAGCAGCTTGGGAGTAGGGACAGGGGTGGGCGAGCAGTACGTC.